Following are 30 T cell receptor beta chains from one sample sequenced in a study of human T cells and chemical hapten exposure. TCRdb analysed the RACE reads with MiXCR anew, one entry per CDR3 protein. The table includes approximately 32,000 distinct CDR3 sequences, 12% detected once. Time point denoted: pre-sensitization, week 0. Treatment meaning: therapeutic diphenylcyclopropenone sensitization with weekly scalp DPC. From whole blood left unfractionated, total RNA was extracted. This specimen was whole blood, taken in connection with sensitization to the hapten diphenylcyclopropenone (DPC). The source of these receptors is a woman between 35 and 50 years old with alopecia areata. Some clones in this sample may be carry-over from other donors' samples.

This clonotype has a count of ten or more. CDR3 protein: CASSLGTASSTDTQYF. The CDR3 DNA sequence: TGTGCCAGCAGCTTAGGGACAGCCTCTAGCACAGATACGCAGTATTTT. The gene calls are TRBV11-3 and TRBJ2-3, with D maybe TRBD1 (6 bases). This CDR3 spans 16 amino acids. The V end lost 1 base, the J end lost 0 bases, and 11 bases lay between the germline ends. Germline V gene data show CDR1 as SGHNT and CDR2 as YENEEA.

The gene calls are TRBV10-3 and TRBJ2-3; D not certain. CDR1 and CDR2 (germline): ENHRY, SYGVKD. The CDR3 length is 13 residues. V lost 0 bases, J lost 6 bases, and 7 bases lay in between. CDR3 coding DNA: TGTGCCATCAGTGAGTCTGAGGTGGATACGCAGTATTTT. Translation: CAISESEVDTQYF.

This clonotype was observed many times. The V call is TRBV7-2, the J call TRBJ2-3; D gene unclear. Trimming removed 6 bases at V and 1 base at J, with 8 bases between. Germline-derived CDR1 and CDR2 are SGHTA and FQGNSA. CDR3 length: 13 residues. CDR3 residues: CASRPAGTDTQYF. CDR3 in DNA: TGTGCCAGCAGACCTGCGGGCACAGATACGCAGTATTTT.

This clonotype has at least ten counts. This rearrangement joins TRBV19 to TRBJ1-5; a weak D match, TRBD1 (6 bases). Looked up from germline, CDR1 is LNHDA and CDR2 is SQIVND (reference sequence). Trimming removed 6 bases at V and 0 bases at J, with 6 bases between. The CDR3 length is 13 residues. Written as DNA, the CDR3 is TGTGCCAGTAGGGACAGTAGCAATCAGCCCCAGCATTTT. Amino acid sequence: CASRDSSNQPQHF. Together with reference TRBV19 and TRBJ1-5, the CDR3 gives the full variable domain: DGGITQSPKYLFRKEGQNVTLSCEQNLNHDAMYWYRQDPGQGLRLIYYSQIVNDFQKGDIAEGYSVSREKKESFPLTVTSAQKNPTAFYLCASRDSSNQPQHFGDGTRLSIL.

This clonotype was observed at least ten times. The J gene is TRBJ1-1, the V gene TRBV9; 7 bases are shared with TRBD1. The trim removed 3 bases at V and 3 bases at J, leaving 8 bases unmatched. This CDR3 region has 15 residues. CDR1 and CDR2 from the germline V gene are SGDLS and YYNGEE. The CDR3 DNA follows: TGTGCCAGCAGCGCAGGGGGTAGTGCGGACACTGAAGCTTTCTTT. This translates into CASSAGGSADTEAFF.

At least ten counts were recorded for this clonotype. CDR3 region: CASSLAGTMTFYEQYF. The CDR3 region has the DNA TGTGCCAGCAGCTTAGCCGGGACAATGACATTTTACGAGCAGTACTTC. This chain joins TRBV11-2 and TRBJ2-7; possibly TRBD1 for D (6 bases). Germline assignment: CDR1 SGHAT and CDR2 FQNNGV. The CDR3 is 16 amino acids. With 1 base removed from V and 4 bases from J, the gap between germline ends came to 17 bases.

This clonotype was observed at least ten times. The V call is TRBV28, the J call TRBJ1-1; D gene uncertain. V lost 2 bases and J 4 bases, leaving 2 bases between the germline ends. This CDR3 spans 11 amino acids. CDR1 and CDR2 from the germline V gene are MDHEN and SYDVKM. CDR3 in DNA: TGTGCCAGCAGTTTACGCACTGAAGCTTTCTTT. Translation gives CASSLRTEAFF.

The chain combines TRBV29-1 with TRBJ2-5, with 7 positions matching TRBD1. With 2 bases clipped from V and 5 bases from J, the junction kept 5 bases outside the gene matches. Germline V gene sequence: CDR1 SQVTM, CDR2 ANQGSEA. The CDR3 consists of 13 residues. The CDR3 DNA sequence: TGCAGCGTTGAAAAGACAGGGCCTGAGACCCAGTACTTC. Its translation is CSVEKTGPETQYF.

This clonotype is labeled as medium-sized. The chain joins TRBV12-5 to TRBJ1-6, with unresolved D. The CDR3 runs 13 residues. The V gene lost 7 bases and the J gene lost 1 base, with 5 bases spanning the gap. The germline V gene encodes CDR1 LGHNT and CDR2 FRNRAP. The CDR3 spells CASAGSYNSPLHF. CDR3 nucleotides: TGTGCTAGTGCGGGGTCCTATAATTCACCCCTCCACTTT.

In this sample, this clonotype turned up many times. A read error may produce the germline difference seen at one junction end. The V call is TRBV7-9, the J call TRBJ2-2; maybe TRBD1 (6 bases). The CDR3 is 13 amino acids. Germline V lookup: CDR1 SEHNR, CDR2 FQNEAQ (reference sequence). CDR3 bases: TGCGGTGGACAGACAACCCTCCCCGGGGAGCTGTTTTTT. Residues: CGGQTTLPGELFF.

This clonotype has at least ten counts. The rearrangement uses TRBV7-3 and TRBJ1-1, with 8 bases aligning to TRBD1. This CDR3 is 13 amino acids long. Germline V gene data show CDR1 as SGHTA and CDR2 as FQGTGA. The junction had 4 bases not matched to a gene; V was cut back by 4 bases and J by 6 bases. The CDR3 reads CASSSDRGSEAFF. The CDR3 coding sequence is TGTGCCAGCAGCTCCGACAGGGGCTCTGAAGCTTTCTTT.

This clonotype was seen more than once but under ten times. CDR3 region: CASISSGANVLTF. DNA of the CDR3: TGTGCCAGCATCAGTAGTGGGGCCAACGTCCTGACTTTC. The chain is built from TRBV6-1 and TRBJ2-6; D uncertain. V was pared by 7 bases and J by 3 bases, with 7 bases between. Germline V gene lookup returns CDR1 MNHNS and CDR2 SASEGT. CDR3 length equals 13 residues.

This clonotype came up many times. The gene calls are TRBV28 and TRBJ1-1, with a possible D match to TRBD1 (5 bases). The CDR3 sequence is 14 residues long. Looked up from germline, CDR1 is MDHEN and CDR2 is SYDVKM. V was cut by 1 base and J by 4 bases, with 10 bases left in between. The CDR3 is CASSLSGRGTEAFF. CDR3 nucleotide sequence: TGTGCCAGCAGTTTATCTGGGAGGGGCACTGAAGCTTTCTTT. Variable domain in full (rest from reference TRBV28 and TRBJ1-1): DVKVTQSSRYLVKRTGEKVFLECVQDMDHENMFWYRQDPGLGLRLIYFSYDVKMKEKGDIPEGYSVSREKKERFSLILESASTNQTSMYLCASSLSGRGTEAFFGQGTRLTVV.

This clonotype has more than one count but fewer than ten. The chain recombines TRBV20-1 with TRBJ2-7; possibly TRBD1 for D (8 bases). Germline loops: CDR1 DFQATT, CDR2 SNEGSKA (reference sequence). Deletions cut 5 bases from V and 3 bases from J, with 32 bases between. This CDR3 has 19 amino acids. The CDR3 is CSAVERGQEAYSPSYEQYF. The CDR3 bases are TGCAGTGCTGTAGAGCGGGGACAGGAAGCTTATTCCCCTAGCTACGAGCAGTACTTC.

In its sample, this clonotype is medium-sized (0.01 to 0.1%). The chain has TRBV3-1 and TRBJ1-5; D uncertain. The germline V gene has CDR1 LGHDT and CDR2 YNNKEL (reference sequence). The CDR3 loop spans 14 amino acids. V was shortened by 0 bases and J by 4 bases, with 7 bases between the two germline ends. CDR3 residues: CASSQDGVNQPQHF. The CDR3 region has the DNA TGTGCCAGCAGCCAAGATGGGGTAAATCAGCCCCAGCATTTT.

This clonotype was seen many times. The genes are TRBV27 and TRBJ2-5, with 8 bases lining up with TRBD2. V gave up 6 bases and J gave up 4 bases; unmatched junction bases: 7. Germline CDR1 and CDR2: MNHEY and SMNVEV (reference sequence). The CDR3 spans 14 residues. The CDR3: CASRPGGGRETQYF. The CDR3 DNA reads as TGTGCCAGCAGACCGGGGGGGGGCAGAGAGACCCAGTACTTC.

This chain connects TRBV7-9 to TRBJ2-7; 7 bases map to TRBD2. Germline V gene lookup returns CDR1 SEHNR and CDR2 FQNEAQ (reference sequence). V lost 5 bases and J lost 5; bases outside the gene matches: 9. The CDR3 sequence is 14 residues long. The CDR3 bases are TGTGCCAGCAGCCCCAGCGGGACTGCACACGAGCAGTACTTC. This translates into CASSPSGTAHEQYF.

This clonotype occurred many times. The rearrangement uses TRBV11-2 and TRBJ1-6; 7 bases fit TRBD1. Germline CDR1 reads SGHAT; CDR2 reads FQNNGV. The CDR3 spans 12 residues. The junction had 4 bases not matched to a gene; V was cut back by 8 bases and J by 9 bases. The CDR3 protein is CASGRGSSPLHF. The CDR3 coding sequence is TGTGCCAGCGGCAGGGGGAGTTCACCCCTCCACTTT.

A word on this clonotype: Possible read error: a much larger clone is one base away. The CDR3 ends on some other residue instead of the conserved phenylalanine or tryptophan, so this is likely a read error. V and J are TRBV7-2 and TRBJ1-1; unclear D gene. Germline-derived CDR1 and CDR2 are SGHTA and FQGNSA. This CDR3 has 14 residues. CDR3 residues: CASSIWALNAEAFY. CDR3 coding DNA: TGTGCCAGCAGCATTTGGGCCCTGAACGCTGAAGCTTTCTAT.

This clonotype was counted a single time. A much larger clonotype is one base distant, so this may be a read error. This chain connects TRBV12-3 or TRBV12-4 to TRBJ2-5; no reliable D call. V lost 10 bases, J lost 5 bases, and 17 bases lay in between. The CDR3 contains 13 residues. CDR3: CANSRGDKETQYF. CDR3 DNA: TGTGCCAACAGCCGAGGTGATAAGGAGACCCAGTACTTC.

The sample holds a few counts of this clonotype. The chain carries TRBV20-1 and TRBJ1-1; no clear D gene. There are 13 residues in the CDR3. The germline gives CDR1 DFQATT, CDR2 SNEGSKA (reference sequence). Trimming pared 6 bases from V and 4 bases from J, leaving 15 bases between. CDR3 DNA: TGCAGTGCATCCGGACCCGCGGGCACTGAAGCTTTCTTT. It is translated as CSASGPAGTEAFF.

CDR3 protein: CASSFPTGVEFF. The CDR3 coding sequence is TGTGCCAGCAGTTTTCCAACAGGGGTTGAGTTCTTC. This chain uses TRBV28 with TRBJ2-1; 7 bases align to TRBD1. CDR3 size: 12 residues. CDR1 is MDHEN, CDR2 SYDVKM, per germline. With V trimmed by 3 bases and J by 14 bases, 7 bases remained unmatched. The complete variable domain, with remaining parts taken from reference TRBV28 and TRBJ2-1, reads DVKVTQSSRYLVKRTGEKVFLECVQDMDHENMFWYRQDPGLGLRLIYFSYDVKMKEKGDIPEGYSVSREKKERFSLILESASTNQTSMYLCASSFPTGVEFFGPGTRLTVL.

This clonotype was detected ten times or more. CDR3 sequence: CSVAEGADTQYF. The CDR3 region has the DNA TGCAGCGTTGCAGAGGGGGCGGATACGCAGTATTTT. The V and J genes are TRBV29-1 and TRBJ2-3, with 7 bases lining up with TRBD1. Germline assignment: CDR1 SQVTM and CDR2 ANQGSEA. J lost 6 bases, V lost 4 bases, and 4 bases had no gene match. This CDR3 is built from 12 residues.

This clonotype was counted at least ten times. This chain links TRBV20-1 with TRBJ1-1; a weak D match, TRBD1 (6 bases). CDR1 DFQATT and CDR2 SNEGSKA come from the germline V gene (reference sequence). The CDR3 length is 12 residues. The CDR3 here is CTPGQPPLEAFF. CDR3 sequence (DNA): TGCACCCCTGGACAGCCCCCCCTAGAAGCTTTCTTT.

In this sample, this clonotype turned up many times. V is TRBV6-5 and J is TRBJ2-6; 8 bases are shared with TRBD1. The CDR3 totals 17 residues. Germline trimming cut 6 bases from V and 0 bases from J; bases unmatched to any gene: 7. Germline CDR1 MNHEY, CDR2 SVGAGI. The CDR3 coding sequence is TGTGCCAGCAGGAGACAGGGGTCTAGCTCTGGGGCCAACGTCCTGACTTTC. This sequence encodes CASRRQGSSSGANVLTF.

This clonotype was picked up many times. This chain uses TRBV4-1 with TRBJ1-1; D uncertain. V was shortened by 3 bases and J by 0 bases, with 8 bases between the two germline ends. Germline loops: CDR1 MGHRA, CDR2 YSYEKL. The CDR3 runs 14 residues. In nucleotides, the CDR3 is TGCGCCAGCAGCCAGGGCAGCATGAACACTGAAGCTTTCTTT. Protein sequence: CASSQGSMNTEAFF.

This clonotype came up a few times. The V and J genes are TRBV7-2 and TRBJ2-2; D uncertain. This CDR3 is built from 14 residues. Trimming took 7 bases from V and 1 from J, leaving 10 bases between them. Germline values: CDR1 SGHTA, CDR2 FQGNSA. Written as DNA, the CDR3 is TGTGCCAGCACCCACAATAGGAACACCGGGGAGCTGTTTTTT. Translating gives CASTHNRNTGELFF.

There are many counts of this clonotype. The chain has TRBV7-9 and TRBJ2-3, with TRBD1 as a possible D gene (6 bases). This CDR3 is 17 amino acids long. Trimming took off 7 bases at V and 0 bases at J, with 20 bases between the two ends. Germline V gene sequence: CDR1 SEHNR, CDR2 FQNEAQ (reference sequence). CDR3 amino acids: CASKPPGQFSSTDTQYF. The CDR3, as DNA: TGTGCCAGCAAACCTCCGGGACAATTCTCTAGCACAGATACGCAGTATTTT.

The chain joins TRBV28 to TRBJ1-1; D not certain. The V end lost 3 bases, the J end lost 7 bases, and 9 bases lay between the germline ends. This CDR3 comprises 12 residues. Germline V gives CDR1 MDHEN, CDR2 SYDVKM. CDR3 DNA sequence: TGTGCCAGCAGTTTCTACGGTTATGAAGCTTTCTTT. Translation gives CASSFYGYEAFF.

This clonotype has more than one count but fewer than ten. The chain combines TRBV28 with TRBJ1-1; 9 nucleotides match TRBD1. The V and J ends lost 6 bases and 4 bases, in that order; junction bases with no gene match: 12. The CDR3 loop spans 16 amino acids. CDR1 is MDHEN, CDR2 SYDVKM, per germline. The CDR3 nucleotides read TGTGCCAGCAGGCCGAACAGGGGGCGGTTTGGCACTGAAGCTTTCTTT. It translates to CASRPNRGRFGTEAFF.